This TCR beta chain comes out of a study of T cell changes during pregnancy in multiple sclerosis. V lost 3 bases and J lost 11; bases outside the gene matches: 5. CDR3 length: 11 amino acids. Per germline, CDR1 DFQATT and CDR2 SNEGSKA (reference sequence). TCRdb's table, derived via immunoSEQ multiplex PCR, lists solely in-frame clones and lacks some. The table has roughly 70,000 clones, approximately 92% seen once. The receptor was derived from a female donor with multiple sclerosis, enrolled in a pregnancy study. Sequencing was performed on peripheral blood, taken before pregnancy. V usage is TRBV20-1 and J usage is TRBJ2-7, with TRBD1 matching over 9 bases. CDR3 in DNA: TGCAGTGCTAGGGACAGGGGCTGTGAGTACTTC. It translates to CSARDRGCEYF.